This T cell receptor (beta chain) was retrieved from a study of shared clonotypes between healthy human individuals. Whole-study findings and limits: The study sampled only blood, and tissue repertoires likely differ. Represented diversity (both genetic and exposure-history) was limited by the small number of donors.

Among the unsorted PBMC samples, replicate PCRs used around 0.3 ug DNA, about 30,000 T cell genomes. Ten immunoSEQ deep assay plates were used to sequence the DNA of unsorted PBMCs. This table comes from immunoSEQ multiplex PCR, and its TCRdb copy is limited to in-frame clones, with some not included. This sample carries approximately 510,000 clones, more than 65% of them seen once, and the ten largest clones take 10% to 15%. CDR1 and CDR2 (germline): ENHRY, SYGVKD. The CDR3 contains 13 residues. Trimming removed 6 bases from V and 8 bases from J, with 16 bases in between. This clone came up a few times. Its target is not known.

The sequence came from a woman aged 40 to 50 in good health. Some clones in this sample may be carry-over from other donors' samples. The rearrangement uses TRBV10-3 and TRBJ1-1; D gene uncertain. The specimen sequenced was PBMCs. The CDR3: CAISVKAHNEAFF. The CDR3 DNA reads as TGTGCCATCAGCGTGAAGGCGCACAACGAAGCTTTCTTT.